The T cell receptor (beta chain) under discussion was sequenced for a study of blood T cell repertoires in COVID-19. Profiled with immunoSEQ multiplex PCR; TCRdb holds only in-frame clones, not every one. Among about 48,000 clones, 65% to 80% were seen once, and the ten largest hold around a fifth. CDR3 length equals 20 residues. Germline V gene sequence: CDR1 LGHNT, CDR2 FRNRAP. With V trimmed by 0 bases and J by 3 bases, 18 bases remained unmatched. This receptor was obtained from a human donor with active or convalescent COVID-19. The donor label of this sample is uncertain. The sequencing sample was made of peripheral blood. The chain links TRBV12-5 to TRBJ2-3; 7 bases are a match to TRBD2. CDR3 region: CASGLVVWRERGSGTDTQYF. The CDR3 DNA is TGTGCTAGTGGTTTGGTAGTATGGCGGGAGAGGGGCAGCGGAACAGATACGCAGTATTTT.